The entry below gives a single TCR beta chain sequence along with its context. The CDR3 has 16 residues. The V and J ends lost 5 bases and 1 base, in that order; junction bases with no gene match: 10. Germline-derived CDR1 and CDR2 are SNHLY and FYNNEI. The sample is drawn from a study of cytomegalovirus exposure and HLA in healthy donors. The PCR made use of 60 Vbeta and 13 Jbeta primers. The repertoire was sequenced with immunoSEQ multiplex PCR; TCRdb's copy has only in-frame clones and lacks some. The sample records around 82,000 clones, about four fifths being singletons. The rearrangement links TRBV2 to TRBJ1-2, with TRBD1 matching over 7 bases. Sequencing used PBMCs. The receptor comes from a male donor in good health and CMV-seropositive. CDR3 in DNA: TGTGCCAGCAGTCAACAGGGGCGCGGAAGTAACTATGGCTACACCTTC. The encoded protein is CASSQQGRGSNYGYTF.